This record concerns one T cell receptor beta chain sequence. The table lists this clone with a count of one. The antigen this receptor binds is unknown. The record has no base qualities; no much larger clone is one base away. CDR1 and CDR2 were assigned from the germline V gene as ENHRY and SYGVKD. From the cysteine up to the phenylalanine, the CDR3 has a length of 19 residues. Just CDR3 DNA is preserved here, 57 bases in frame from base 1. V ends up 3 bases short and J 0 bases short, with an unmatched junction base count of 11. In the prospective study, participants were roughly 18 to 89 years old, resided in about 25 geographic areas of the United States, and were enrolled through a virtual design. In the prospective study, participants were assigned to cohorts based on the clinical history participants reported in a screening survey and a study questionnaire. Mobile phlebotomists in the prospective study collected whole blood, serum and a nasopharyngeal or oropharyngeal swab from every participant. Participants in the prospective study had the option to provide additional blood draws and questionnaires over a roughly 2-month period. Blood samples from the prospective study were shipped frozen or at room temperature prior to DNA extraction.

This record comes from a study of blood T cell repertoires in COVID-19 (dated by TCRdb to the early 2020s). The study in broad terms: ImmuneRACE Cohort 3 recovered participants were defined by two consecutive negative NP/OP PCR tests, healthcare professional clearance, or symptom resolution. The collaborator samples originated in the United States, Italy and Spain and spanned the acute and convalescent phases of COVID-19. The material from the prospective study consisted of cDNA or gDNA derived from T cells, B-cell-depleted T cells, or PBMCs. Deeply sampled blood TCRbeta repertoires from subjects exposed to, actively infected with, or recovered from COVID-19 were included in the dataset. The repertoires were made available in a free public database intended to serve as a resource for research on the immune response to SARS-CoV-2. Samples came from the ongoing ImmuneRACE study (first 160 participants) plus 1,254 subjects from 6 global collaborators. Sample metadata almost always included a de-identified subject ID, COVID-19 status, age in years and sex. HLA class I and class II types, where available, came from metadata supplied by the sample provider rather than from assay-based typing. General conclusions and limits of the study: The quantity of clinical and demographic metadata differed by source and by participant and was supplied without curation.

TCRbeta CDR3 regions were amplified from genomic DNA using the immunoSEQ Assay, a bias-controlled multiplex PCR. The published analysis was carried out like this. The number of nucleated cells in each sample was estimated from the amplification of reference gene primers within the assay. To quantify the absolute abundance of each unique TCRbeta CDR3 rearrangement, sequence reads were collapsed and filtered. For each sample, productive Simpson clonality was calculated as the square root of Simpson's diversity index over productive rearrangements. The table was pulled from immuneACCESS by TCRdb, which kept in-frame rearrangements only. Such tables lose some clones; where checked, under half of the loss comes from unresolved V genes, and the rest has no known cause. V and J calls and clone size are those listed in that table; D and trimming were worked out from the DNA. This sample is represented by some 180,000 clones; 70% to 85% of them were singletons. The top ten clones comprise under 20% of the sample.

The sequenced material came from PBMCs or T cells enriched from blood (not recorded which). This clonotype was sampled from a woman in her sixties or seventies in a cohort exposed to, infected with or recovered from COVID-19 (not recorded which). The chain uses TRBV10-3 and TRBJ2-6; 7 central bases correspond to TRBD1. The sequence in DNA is TGTGCCATCAGTGATGTAGTGGGCAGGGGGAACTCTGGGGCCAACGTCCTGACTTTC. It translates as CAISDVVGRGNSGANVLTF.